This T cell receptor beta chain is from a study of CD8 T cells in Susac syndrome. Overall study: At blood draw, Susac syndrome patients were therapy-naive, on corticosteroids, or on intravenous immunoglobulin alone. Overall study findings and caveats: Susac CD8+ cells expanded clonally the most in TEMRA cells and in active patients.

TCR beta sequencing was performed on blood CD8+ and CD4+ T cells. Reverse transcription of 0.5 to 1 ug RNA was performed with random hexamers. An immunoSEQ multiplex PCR generated amplified TCR beta CDR3 products spanning 54 Vbeta and 13 Jbeta. TCRdb re-called the immunoSEQ multiplex PCR reads through MiXCR, storing one row per CDR3 protein. The sample yields 95,000 to 150,000 distinct CDR3 sequences, 85% to 95% seen once. Of note for this clonotype: What it recognizes is unknown.

The sequence derives from a human donor with Susac syndrome. Sequencing was carried out using CD8+ T cells from PBMCs.

This chain's CDR3 is CASRTTGGNQPQHF. The DNA for the CDR3 is TGTGCCAGCAGAACGACAGGGGGCAATCAGCCCCAGCATTTT. The chain links TRBV27 to TRBJ1-5; 8 bases agree with TRBD1. Germline loops: CDR1 MNHEY, CDR2 SMNVEV (reference sequence). CDR3 length equals 14 residues. J gave up 2 bases and V 6 bases, and 3 bases lay outside the gene matches.